This T cell receptor (beta chain) originates from a study of beta chain features in type 1 diabetes. Note on this clone: What it binds is not known.

The CDR3 consists of 13 residues. Between the trimmed V and J ends, which lost 2 bases and 5 bases, there was a span of 12 bases. CDR1 GTSNPN and CDR2 SVGIG come from the germline V gene (reference sequence). Sequencing targeted expressed TCRB transcripts, as all isolated RNA had been reverse transcribed. Repertoires were generated with immunoSEQ multiplex PCR, while TCRdb's copy carries only in-frame clones and drops some. The sample carries about 260,000 clones, 68% recorded once. The study, taken as a whole, reports: TCRB CDR3s were moderately but significantly shorter in Type 1 diabetes patients in all four CD4+ subsets.

The sequenced material came from naive CD4+ T cells from blood. The chain combines TRBV30 with TRBJ1-1; no firm D call. The clonotype originates from a young man in good health. The CDR3 region is CAWSRHLGTEAFF. The CDR3 nucleotides are TGTGCCTGGAGTAGGCATTTGGGGACTGAAGCTTTCTTT.